Sequencing of this TCR beta chain was carried out in a study of cytomegalovirus exposure and HLA in healthy donors. Study-level results: Highly shared sequence variants in one cluster were likely a sequencing artifact.

The CDR3 has 13 residues. With 5 bases clipped from V and 8 bases from J, the junction kept 7 bases outside the gene matches. Germline-derived CDR1 and CDR2 are SEHNR and FQNEAQ (reference sequence). For this clone: Its target is unknown.

60 Vbeta and 13 Jbeta primers were used in PCR. This table comes from immunoSEQ multiplex PCR, and its TCRdb copy is limited to in-frame clones, with some not included. In the table there are 85,000 to 100,000 clones, about 79% of which are singletons. The chain combines TRBV7-9 with TRBJ1-2; TRBD1 matches 8 bases. The sequenced material came from PBMCs. The clonotype comes from a male donor in good health and CMV-seropositive. CDR3 amino acids: CASSPPGGEGYTF. The CDR3 DNA is TGTGCCAGCAGCCCCCCAGGGGGCGAAGGCTACACCTTC. The variable domain in full, with the rest retrieved from reference TRBV7-9 and TRBJ1-2, is DTGVSQNPRHKITKRGQNVTFRCDPISEHNRLYWYRQTLGQGPEFLTYFQNEAQLEKSRLLSDRFSAERPKGSFSTLEIQRTEQGDSAMYLCASSPPGGEGYTFGSGTRLTVV.